These 31 T cell receptor beta chains share one sample of origin, sequenced in a study of blood T cells in healthy people across ages. Together with a sample-barcoded 5' primer, a J-beta primer mix was included in a second PCR lasting roughly 6 to 12 cycles. Using its own MiXCR run on the 5' RACE reads, TCRdb lists one record per CDR3 protein. The data hold some 890,000 distinct CDR3 sequences, with 25% to 35% observed a single time. This same sample was also taken into another study, of T cells of mothers and their children.

The sample taken for sequencing was blood. The receptors shown here come from a woman between 35 and 50 years old in good health.

The V call is TRBV7-9, the J call TRBJ2-7; maybe TRBD1 (6 bases). The CDR3 consists of 14 residues. V was clipped by 3 bases and J by 2 bases, with 11 bases between them. Germline V gene lookup returns CDR1 SEHNR and CDR2 FQNEAQ (reference sequence). The CDR3 DNA reads as TGTGCCAGCAGCTTCGGACACAGGGCCTACGAGCAGTACTTC. Its protein is CASSFGHRAYEQYF.

This clonotype was recorded many times. The rearrangement links TRBV20-1 to TRBJ1-1; D unresolved. V lost 1 base, J lost 8 bases, and 5 bases lay in between. CDR1 and CDR2 from the germline V gene are DFQATT and SNEGSKA (reference sequence). This CDR3 is built from 10 residues. CDR3 amino acids: CSARVSEAFF. The CDR3 coding sequence is TGCAGTGCTAGAGTTTCCGAAGCTTTCTTT.

This clonotype was seen a few times. The chain employs TRBV9 and TRBJ2-7, with 8 nucleotides matching TRBD1. The CDR3 consists of 16 residues. Germline CDR1 reads SGDLS; CDR2 reads YYNGEE. With 1 base clipped from V and 2 bases from J, the junction kept 8 bases outside the gene matches. The CDR3 DNA is TGTGCCAGCAGCGTATACGGGGACAGGCCTCCCTACGAGCAGTACTTC. Protein product: CASSVYGDRPPYEQYF. Based on the CDR3 plus reference TRBV9 and TRBJ2-7, the full variable domain is DSGVTQTPKHLITATGQRVTLRCSPRSGDLSVYWYQQSLDQGLQFLIQYYNGEERAKGNILERFSAQQFPDLHSELNLSSLELGDSALYFCASSVYGDRPPYEQYFGPGTRLTVT.

This clonotype appeared a few times. The V and J genes are TRBV27 and TRBJ2-3; D ambiguous. The length of the CDR3 is 14 residues. Germline V CDR1 and CDR2: MNHEY, SMNVEV (reference sequence). Trimming shortened V by 2 bases and J by 2 bases, and 8 bases separated the two germline ends. CDR3 DNA sequence: TGTGCCAGCAGTTTACTACGGACCACAGATACGCAGTATTTT. Translated, it gives CASSLLRTTDTQYF.

The V call is TRBV12-3 or TRBV12-4, the J call TRBJ1-4; maybe TRBD1 (5 bases). CDR3 length: 14 residues. Trimming left V 6 bases short and J 8 bases short, with 16 bases between. For the CDR3, the DNA is TGTGCCAGCAGATCTGGACGGGGCCGGGAAAAACTGTTTTTT. Its translation is CASRSGRGREKLFF.

Comment on this clonotype: With a much larger clone just one base away, this may be a read error. This chain joins TRBV29-1 and TRBJ2-5; TRBD1 matches 7 bases. V was clipped by 7 bases and J by 5 bases; unmatched bases: 10. The length of the CDR3 is 13 residues. Per germline, CDR1 SQVTM and CDR2 ANQGSEA. The CDR3 nucleotides are TGCAGCGGCGGAACAGGGGCTGCGGAGACCCAGTACTTC. Protein sequence: CSGGTGAAETQYF.

The rearrangement links TRBV5-1 to TRBJ1-6; weak D call: TRBD1 (5 bases). The CDR3 length is 18 residues. Germline V gene sequence: CDR1 SGHRS, CDR2 YFSETQ. Trimming removed 4 bases at V and 6 bases at J, with 23 bases between. The CDR3 coding sequence is TGCGCCAGCAGCGATGGGTCCACTCAGGGATTTAGTAATTCACCCCTCCACTTT. Protein: CASSDGSTQGFSNSPLHF.

This clonotype was picked up many times. The J gene is TRBJ2-7, the V gene TRBV28; no firm D call. Germline V lookup: CDR1 MDHEN, CDR2 SYDVKM. Trimming stripped 4 bases from V and 3 bases from J, with 7 bases between. There are 12 residues in the CDR3. The CDR3 here is CASSYKVYEQYF. Written as DNA, the CDR3 is TGTGCCAGCAGTTATAAGGTCTACGAGCAGTACTTC. Full variable domain (missing parts from reference TRBV28 and TRBJ2-7): DVKVTQSSRYLVKRTGEKVFLECVQDMDHENMFWYRQDPGLGLRLIYFSYDVKMKEKGDIPEGYSVSREKKERFSLILESASTNQTSMYLCASSYKVYEQYFGPGTRLTVT.

In its sample, this clonotype was seen many times. This rearrangement joins TRBV4-1 to TRBJ2-7; D uncertain. The ends were cut back, 4 bases at V and 3 bases at J, with 16 bases in the middle. This CDR3 contains 15 residues. CDR1 and CDR2 from the germline V gene are MGHRA and YSYEKL. CDR3 bases: TGCGCCAGCAGCCTTTCGCAGGCGGCGAACTACGAGCAGTACTTC. It encodes CASSLSQAANYEQYF.

The chain recombines TRBV5-1 with TRBJ2-7; tentatively, D is TRBD1 (6 bases). Germline loops: CDR1 SGHRS, CDR2 YFSETQ. There are 18 residues in the CDR3. Trimming cost V 5 bases and J 9 bases, with 33 bases left between them. The CDR3: CASRYGTGTPNSERGQYF. The CDR3 nucleotides are TGCGCCAGCAGATATGGAACCGGGACACCAAATTCAGAACGGGGGCAGTACTTC. The entire variable domain, with the rest obtained from reference TRBV5-1 and TRBJ2-7, is as follows: KAGVTQTPRYLIKTRGQQVTLSCSPISGHRSVSWYQQTPGQGLQFLFEYFSETQRNKGNFPGRFSGRQFSNSRSEMNVSTLELGDSALYLCASRYGTGTPNSERGQYFGPGTRLTVT.

This clonotype was seen ten or more times. Germline and junction disagree at one end, which may indicate a read error. The DNA of the CDR3 is TGTGCCAGCAGCTCGGACGGTAACACTGAAGCTTTCTTT. It encodes CASSSDGNTEAFF. The chain links TRBV5-1 to TRBJ1-1; D unresolved. This CDR3 comprises 13 residues. Germline CDR1 and CDR2: SGHRS and YFSETQ.

This clonotype has ten or more counts. The chain combines TRBV30 with TRBJ2-5, with TRBD1 identical over 7 bases. The length of the CDR3 is 15 residues. V was pared by 4 bases and J by 2 bases, with 10 bases of the junction left unmatched. Germline CDR1 GTSNPN, CDR2 SVGIG (reference sequence). The CDR3 bases are TGTGCCTGGATGTACAGGGGTAAAGTACAAGAGACCCAGTACTTC. Protein: CAWMYRGKVQETQYF. Using reference TRBV30 and TRBJ2-5 for the parts outside the CDR3, the full variable domain is SQTIHQWPATLVQPVGSPLSLECTVEGTSNPNLYWYRQAAGRGLQLLFYSVGIGQISSEVPQNLSASRPQDRQFILSSKKLLLSDSGFYLCAWMYRGKVQETQYFGPGTRLLVL.

This clonotype has more than one count but fewer than ten. This chain links TRBV28 with TRBJ1-2; weak D call: TRBD1 (5 bases). Germline-derived CDR1 and CDR2 are MDHEN and SYDVKM. With 3 bases removed from V and 3 bases from J, the gap between germline ends came to 11 bases. This CDR3 comprises 14 residues. CDR3 nucleotide sequence: TGTGCCAGCAGTTTGGTCCAGGGCTACTATGGCTACACCTTC. Translating gives CASSLVQGYYGYTF.

The sample holds a few counts of this clonotype. The V and J genes are TRBV7-9 and TRBJ1-1; D gene unclear. CDR1 is SEHNR and CDR2 is FQNEAQ in the germline V gene (reference sequence). Trimming took 5 bases from V and 7 from J, leaving 11 bases between them. This CDR3 is built from 12 residues. For the CDR3, the DNA is TGTGCCAGCAGCCGGTTGGATTATGAAGCTTTCTTT. Protein: CASSRLDYEAFF.

About this clonotype: A read error is possible here, since a much larger clone lies one base away. The chain employs TRBV7-9 and TRBJ1-6; D is perhaps TRBD1 (6 bases). V lost 1 base and J 9 bases, leaving 16 bases between the germline ends. The CDR3 consists of 16 residues. The germline gives CDR1 SEHNR, CDR2 FQNEAQ (reference sequence). The CDR3 DNA sequence: TGTGCCAGCAGCTTAGGGGCCGGGGGCTTGTGTTCACCCCTCCACTTT. It codes for CASSLGAGGLCSPLHF.

This clonotype was recorded a few times. The genes are TRBV6-5 and TRBJ2-7; 11 nucleotides align to TRBD2. The CDR3 is 17 amino acids. Germline CDR1 and CDR2: MNHEY and SVGAGI. Trimming cost V 2 bases and J 4 bases; bases outside gene matches: 10. CDR3: CASSYLANSGGDYEQYF. In DNA form, the CDR3 reads TGTGCCAGCAGTTACCTCGCGAATAGCGGGGGGGATTACGAGCAGTACTTC.

This clonotype was seen a few times. V usage is TRBV2 and J usage is TRBJ1-1; D gene unclear. Looked up from germline, CDR1 is SNHLY and CDR2 is FYNNEI. V was shortened by 1 base and J by 4 bases, with 16 bases between the two germline ends. The CDR3 is 16 residues long. The CDR3 DNA is TGTGCCAGCAGTGAAGGCTGGGCGGGTATGGGCACTGAAGCTTTCTTT. It codes for CASSEGWAGMGTEAFF.

In its sample, this clonotype was seen many times. The chain employs TRBV7-2 and TRBJ2-7; 12 nucleotides agree with TRBD2. This CDR3 is built from 14 residues. Germline V lookup: CDR1 SGHTA, CDR2 FQGNSA. V lost 4 bases and J lost 3; bases outside the gene matches: 1. CDR3 residues: CASSWTSGNYEQYF. CDR3 coding DNA: TGTGCCAGCAGCTGGACTAGCGGGAACTACGAGCAGTACTTC.

The V and J genes are TRBV10-3 and TRBJ1-1; D remains ambiguous. The CDR3 consists of 16 residues. CDR1 and CDR2 from the germline V gene are ENHRY and SYGVKD. Deletions cut 4 bases from V and 0 bases from J, with 15 bases between. CDR3 sequence reads: CAISAKDGSMNTEAFF. The DNA for the CDR3 is TGTGCCATCAGTGCTAAGGACGGTTCGATGAACACTGAAGCTTTCTTT.

This clonotype turned up a few times. The rearrangement joins TRBV7-8 to TRBJ2-7; D gene ambiguous. Germline CDR1 is SGHVS and CDR2 is FQNEAQ. Trimming took 4 bases from V and 2 from J, leaving 12 bases between them. This CDR3 is 14 amino acids long. Here the CDR3 reads CASSSAAGPYEQYF. In DNA, the CDR3 is TGTGCCAGCAGCTCCGCCGCCGGACCCTACGAGCAGTACTTC.

Concerning this clonotype itself: This may be a read error: a much more frequent sequence differs by one nucleotide. The chain employs TRBV4-1 and TRBJ1-2; D call uncertain. Per the germline V gene, CDR1 is MGHRA and CDR2 is YSYEKL. Trimming removed 0 bases from V and 7 bases from J, with 15 bases in between. This CDR3 spans 15 amino acids. Here the CDR3 reads CASSQEASAFCGYTF. CDR3 sequence (DNA): TGCGCCAGCAGCCAAGAAGCGTCAGCCTTCTGTGGCTACACCTTC.

This clonotype came up a few times. The rearrangement uses TRBV5-1 and TRBJ2-6; the D is unclear. This CDR3 has 16 residues. Trimming pared 0 bases from V and 0 bases from J, leaving 7 bases between. Germline CDR1 reads SGHRS; CDR2 reads YFSETQ. In nucleotides, the CDR3 is TGCGCCAGCAGCTTGGCAGGTGGCTCTGGGGCCAACGTCCTGACTTTC. This gives the protein CASSLAGGSGANVLTF.

The CDR3 region has the DNA TGTGCCAGCAGTCGATCGACAGGGTGTTACGAGCAGTACTTC. Encoded protein: CASSRSTGCYEQYF. J is TRBJ2-7 and V is TRBV7-2; 7 bases align to TRBD1. Germline assignment: CDR1 SGHTA and CDR2 FQGNSA. Trimming cost V 6 bases and J 4 bases; bases outside gene matches: 9. This CDR3 contains 14 residues. Full variable domain (missing parts from reference TRBV7-2 and TRBJ2-7): GAGVSQSPSNKVTEKGKDVELRCDPISGHTALYWYRQSLGQGLEFLIYFQGNSAPDKSGLPSDRFSAERTGGSVSTLTIQRTQQEDSAVYLCASSRSTGCYEQYFGPGTRLTVT.

In this sample, this clonotype turned up once. This chain joins TRBV9 and TRBJ1-2; 8 nucleotides line up with TRBD1. V lost 4 bases to trimming and J lost 7 bases; unmatched junction nucleotides: 12. Germline CDR1 is SGDLS and CDR2 is YYNGEE. This CDR3 is built from 15 residues. DNA for the CDR3: TGTGCCAGCAGCCAGGGACAGGTCAGGCTTGGTGGCTACACCTTC. It yields the protein CASSQGQVRLGGYTF.

To note about this clonotype: One junction end does not reproduce the germline sequence, and a read error may be involved. The chain carries TRBV28 and TRBJ1-2; D is unresolved. Germline V CDR1 and CDR2: MDHEN, SYDVKM. This CDR3 region has 13 residues. In DNA, the CDR3 is TGTGCCAGCAGCCAAAGCGGGAACTGTGGCTACACCTTC. Encoded protein: CASSQSGNCGYTF.

This clonotype was seen many times. CDR3 sequence: CASSADWVSDQPQHF. CDR3 sequence (DNA): TGTGCCAGCAGCGCCGACTGGGTTTCTGATCAGCCCCAGCATTTT. V and J are TRBV9 and TRBJ1-5; D is ambiguous. The V end lost 3 bases, the J end lost 5 bases, and 15 bases lay between the germline ends. The CDR3 covers 15 residues. Germline V lookup: CDR1 SGDLS, CDR2 YYNGEE.

This clonotype showed up many times. The V gene is TRBV10-3, the J gene TRBJ2-7, with a weak D call TRBD1 (5 bases). In germline, CDR1 is ENHRY, CDR2 SYGVKD. The CDR3 is made up of 12 amino acids. The V end was cut by 8 bases, the J end by 4 bases, with 12 bases between. The CDR3 region is CAIGREGYEQYF. The CDR3 DNA is TGTGCCATCGGCAGGGAAGGATACGAGCAGTACTTC.

This clonotype was counted between two and nine times. The gene calls are TRBV7-9 and TRBJ2-7; no definite D call. The V gene lost 1 base and the J gene lost 2 bases, with 9 bases spanning the gap. Germline CDR1 reads SEHNR; CDR2 reads FQNEAQ (reference sequence). The CDR3 is 14 amino acids. The CDR3 nucleotides read TGTGCCAGCAGCTTAGGTTTGGAGCCCTACGAGCAGTACTTC. Translation: CASSLGLEPYEQYF.

This clonotype was seen at least ten times. The V call is TRBV20-1, the J call TRBJ2-3; D perhaps matches TRBD1 (5 bases). Germline-derived CDR1 and CDR2 are DFQATT and SNEGSKA (reference sequence). There are 12 residues in the CDR3. With 5 bases removed from V and 2 bases from J, the gap between germline ends came to 8 bases. The CDR3 nucleotides are TGCAGTGCTCCAGGGTTCACAGATACGCAGTATTTT. It translates to CSAPGFTDTQYF.

Comment on this clonotype: A much larger clone is a single base away; this may be a read error. This chain connects TRBV7-8 to TRBJ1-5; D call uncertain. Germline CDR1 SGHVS, CDR2 FQNEAQ. Trimming took 2 bases from V and 9 from J, leaving 17 bases between them. The CDR3 runs 15 residues. The CDR3 sequence: CASSLHPGGVGPQHF. CDR3 sequence (DNA): TGTGCCAGCAGCTTACATCCTGGAGGCGTAGGGCCCCAGCATTTT.

Regarding this clonotype: At one end, the junction sequence differs from germline, possibly due to a read error. V is TRBV12-3 or TRBV12-4 and J is TRBJ1-6, with 7 bases aligning to TRBD1. This CDR3 has 14 amino acids. In DNA, the CDR3 is TGTGCCAGCGGTTTCGGACAGGCTAATTCACCCCTCCACTTT. It codes for CASGFGQANSPLHF.